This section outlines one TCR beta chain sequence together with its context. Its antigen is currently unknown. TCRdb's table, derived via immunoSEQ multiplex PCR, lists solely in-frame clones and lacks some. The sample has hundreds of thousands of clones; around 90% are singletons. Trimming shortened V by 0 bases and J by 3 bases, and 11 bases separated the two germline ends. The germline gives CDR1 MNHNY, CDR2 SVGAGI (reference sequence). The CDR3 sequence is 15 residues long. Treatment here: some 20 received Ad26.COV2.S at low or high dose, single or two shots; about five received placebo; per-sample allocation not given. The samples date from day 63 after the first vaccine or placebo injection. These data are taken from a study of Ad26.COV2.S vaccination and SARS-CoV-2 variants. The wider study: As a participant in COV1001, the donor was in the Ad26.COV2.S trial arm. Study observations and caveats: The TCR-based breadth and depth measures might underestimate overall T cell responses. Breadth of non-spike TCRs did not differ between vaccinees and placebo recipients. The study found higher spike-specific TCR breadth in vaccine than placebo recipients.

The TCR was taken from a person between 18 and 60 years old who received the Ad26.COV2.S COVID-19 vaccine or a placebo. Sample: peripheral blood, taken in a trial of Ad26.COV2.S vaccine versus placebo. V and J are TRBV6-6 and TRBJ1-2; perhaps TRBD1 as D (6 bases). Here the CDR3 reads CASSYSIRTDYGYTF. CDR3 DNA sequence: TGTGCCAGCAGTTACTCGATCAGGACAGACTATGGCTACACCTTC.